This TCR beta chain was identified during a study of cytomegalovirus exposure and HLA in healthy donors. Overall study results and limits: As immune exposure information, only CMV serostatus was available.

PCR used 60 Vbeta primers and 13 Jbeta primers. Profiled with immunoSEQ multiplex PCR; TCRdb holds only in-frame clones, not every one. The data contain over 100,000 clones, around 66% of them singletons. Comment on this clone: Antigen: not known.

The CDR3 consists of 13 residues. The ends were cut back, 6 bases at V and 1 base at J, with 9 bases in the middle. Germline CDR1 reads SNHLY; CDR2 reads FYNNEI. Sequencing was performed on PBMCs. The chain has TRBV2 and TRBJ1-1, with D unclear. This clonotype originated in a woman in her thirties or forties in good health and CMV-seropositive. This CDR3 reads CASSHGSNTEAFF. Here the CDR3 DNA reads TGTGCCAGCAGCCACGGGTCGAACACTGAAGCTTTCTTT.